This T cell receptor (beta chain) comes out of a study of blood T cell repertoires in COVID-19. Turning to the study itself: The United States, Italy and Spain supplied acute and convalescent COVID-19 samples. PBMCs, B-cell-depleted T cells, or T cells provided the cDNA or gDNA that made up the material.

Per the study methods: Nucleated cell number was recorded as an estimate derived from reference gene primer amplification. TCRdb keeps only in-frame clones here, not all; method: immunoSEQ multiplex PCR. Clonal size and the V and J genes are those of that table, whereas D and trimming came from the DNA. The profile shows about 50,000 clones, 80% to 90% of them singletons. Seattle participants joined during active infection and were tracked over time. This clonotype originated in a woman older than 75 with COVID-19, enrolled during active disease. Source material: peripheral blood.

Here the CDR3 reads CASSLAASAPSYEQYF. The CDR3, as DNA: TGTGCCAGCAGCTTAGCGGCTAGCGCGCCTTCCTACGAGCAGTACTTC. V and J are TRBV7-2 and TRBJ2-7, with a possible D match to TRBD2 (6 bases). Germline CDR1 is SGHTA and CDR2 is FQGNSA. The V end was cut by 0 bases, the J end by 1 base, with 13 bases between. This CDR3 has 16 residues.